This TCR beta chain came from a study of blood T cell repertoires in COVID-19. Study as a whole: The analysed material was cDNA or gDNA that came from T cells, B-cell-depleted T cells, or PBMCs.

This clone has only one observation. The germline gives CDR1 MNHEY, CDR2 SVGEGT. The CDR3 covers 19 residues. With 2 bases removed from V and 5 bases from J, the gap between germline ends came to 25 bases. In the authors' methods: From reference gene primer amplification, estimates of nucleated cell counts were derived. Data came from immunoSEQ multiplex PCR; TCRdb stores just in-frame clones and leaves some out. The D gene and trimming were derived from the DNA, and the V and J assignments and clone size from that table. The sample has fewer than 110,000 clones; more than 85% are singletons. The chain carries TRBV6-2 or TRBV6-3 and TRBJ2-1, with a weak D call TRBD2 (7 bases). Input material: peripheral blood. This clonotype was sampled from a human donor in a cohort sampled during active COVID-19. The CDR3 region is CASSYRPTWTRGNHNEQFF. In nucleotides, the CDR3 is TGTGCCAGCAGTTACCGACCCACCTGGACTAGGGGGAACCACAATGAGCAGTTCTTC.